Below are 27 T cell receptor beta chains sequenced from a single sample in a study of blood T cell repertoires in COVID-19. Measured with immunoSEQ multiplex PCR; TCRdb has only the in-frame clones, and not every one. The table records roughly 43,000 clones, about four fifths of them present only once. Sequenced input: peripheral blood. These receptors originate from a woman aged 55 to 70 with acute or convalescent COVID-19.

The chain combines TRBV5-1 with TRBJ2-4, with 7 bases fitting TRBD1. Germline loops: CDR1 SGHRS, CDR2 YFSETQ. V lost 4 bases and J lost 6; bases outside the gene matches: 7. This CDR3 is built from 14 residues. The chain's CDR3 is CASSPTRQGNIQYF. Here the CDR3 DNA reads TGCGCCAGCAGCCCCACGAGACAGGGAAACATTCAGTACTTC.

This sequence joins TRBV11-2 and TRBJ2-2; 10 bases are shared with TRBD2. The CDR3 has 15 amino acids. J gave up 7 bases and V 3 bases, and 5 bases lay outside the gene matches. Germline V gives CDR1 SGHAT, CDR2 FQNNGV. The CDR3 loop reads CASSFSGGAFGELFF. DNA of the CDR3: TGTGCCAGCAGCTTCAGCGGGGGGGCTTTCGGGGAGCTGTTTTTT. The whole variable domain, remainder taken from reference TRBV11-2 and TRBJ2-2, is EAGVAQSPRYKIIEKRQSVAFWCNPISGHATLYWYQQILGQGPKLLIQFQNNGVVDDSQLPKDRFSAERLKGVDSTLKIQPAKLEDSAVYLCASSFSGGAFGELFFGEGSRLTVL.

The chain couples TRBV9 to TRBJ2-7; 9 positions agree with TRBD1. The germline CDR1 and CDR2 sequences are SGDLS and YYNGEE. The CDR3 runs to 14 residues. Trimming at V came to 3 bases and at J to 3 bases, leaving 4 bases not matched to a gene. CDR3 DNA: TGTGCCAGCAGCGCAGGGACAGGGTTCTACGAGCAGTACTTC. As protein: CASSAGTGFYEQYF.

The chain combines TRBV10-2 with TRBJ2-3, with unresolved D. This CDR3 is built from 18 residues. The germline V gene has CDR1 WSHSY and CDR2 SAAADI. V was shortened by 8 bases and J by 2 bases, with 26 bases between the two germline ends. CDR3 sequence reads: CASLPVADASTYTDTQYF. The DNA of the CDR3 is TGCGCCAGCCTCCCTGTAGCCGACGCCTCGACTTACACAGATACGCAGTATTTT.

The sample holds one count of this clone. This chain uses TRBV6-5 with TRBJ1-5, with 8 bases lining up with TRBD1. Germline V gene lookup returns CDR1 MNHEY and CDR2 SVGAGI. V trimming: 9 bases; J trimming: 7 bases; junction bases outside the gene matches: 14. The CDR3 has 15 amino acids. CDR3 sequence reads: CASSSGTGGVQPQHF. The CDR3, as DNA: TGTGCCAGTTCCTCGGGGACAGGTGGAGTCCAGCCCCAGCATTTT.

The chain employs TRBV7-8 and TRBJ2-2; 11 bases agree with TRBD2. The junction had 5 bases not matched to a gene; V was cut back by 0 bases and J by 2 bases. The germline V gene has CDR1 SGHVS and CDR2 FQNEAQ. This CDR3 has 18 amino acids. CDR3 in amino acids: CASSLATSGVINTGELFF. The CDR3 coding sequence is TGTGCCAGCAGCTTAGCGACTAGCGGGGTGATTAACACCGGGGAGCTGTTTTTT.

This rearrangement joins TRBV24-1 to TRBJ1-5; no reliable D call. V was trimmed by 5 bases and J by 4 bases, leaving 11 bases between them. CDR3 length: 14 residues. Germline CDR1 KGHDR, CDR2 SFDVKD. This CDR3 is CATSAFGENQPQHF. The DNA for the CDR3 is TGTGCCACCAGTGCTTTCGGAGAGAATCAGCCCCAGCATTTT.

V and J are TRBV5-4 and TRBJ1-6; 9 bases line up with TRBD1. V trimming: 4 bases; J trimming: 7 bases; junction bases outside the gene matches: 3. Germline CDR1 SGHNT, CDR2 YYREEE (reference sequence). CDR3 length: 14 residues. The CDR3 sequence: CASSPTGGNSPLHF. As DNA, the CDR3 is TGTGCCAGCAGCCCGACAGGGGGAAATTCACCCCTCCACTTT.

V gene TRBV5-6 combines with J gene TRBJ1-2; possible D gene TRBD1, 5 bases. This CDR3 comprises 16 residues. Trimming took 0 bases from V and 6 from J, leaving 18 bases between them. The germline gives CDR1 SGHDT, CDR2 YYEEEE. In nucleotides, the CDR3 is TGTGCCAGCAGCTTGGCAGGGCCCATTGGCTCAAATGGCTACACCTTC. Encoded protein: CASSLAGPIGSNGYTF.

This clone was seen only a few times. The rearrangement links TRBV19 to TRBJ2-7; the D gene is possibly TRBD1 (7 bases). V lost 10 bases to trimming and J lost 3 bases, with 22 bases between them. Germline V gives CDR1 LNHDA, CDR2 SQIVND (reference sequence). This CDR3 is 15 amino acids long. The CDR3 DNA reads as TGTGCCACCCTAGTATGGCGGGGACAGAACTACGAGCAGTACTTC. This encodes CATLVWRGQNYEQYF.

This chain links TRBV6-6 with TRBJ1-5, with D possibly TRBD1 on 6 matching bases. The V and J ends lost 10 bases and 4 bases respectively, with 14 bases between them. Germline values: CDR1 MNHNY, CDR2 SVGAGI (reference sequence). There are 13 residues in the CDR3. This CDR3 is CATTTGWNQPQHF. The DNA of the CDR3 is TGTGCCACCACAACAGGGTGGAATCAGCCCCAGCATTTT.

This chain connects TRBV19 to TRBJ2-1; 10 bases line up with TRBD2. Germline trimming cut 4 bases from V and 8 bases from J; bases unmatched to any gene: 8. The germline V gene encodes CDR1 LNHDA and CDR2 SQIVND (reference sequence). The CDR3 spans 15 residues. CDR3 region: CASSKGLAPRDEQFF. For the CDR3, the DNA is TGTGCCAGTAGTAAGGGACTAGCGCCCCGGGATGAGCAGTTCTTC. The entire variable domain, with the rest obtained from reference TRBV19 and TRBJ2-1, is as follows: DGGITQSPKYLFRKEGQNVTLSCEQNLNHDAMYWYRQDPGQGLRLIYYSQIVNDFQKGDIAEGYSVSREKKESFPLTVTSAQKNPTAFYLCASSKGLAPRDEQFFGPGTRLTVL.

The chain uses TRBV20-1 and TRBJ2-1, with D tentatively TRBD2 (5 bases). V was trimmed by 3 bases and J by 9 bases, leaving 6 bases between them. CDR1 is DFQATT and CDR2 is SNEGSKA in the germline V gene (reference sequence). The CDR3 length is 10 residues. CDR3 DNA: TGCAGTGCTAGGAGGGCTGAGCAGTTCTTC. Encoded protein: CSARRAEQFF.

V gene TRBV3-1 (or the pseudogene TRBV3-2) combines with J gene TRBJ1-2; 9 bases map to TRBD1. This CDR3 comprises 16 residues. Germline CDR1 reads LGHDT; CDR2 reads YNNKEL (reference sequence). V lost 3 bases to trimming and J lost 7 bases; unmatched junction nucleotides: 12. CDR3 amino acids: CASSQGGTGSIGGYTF. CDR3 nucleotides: TGTGCCAGCAGCCAGGGCGGGACAGGGAGTATTGGTGGCTACACCTTC.

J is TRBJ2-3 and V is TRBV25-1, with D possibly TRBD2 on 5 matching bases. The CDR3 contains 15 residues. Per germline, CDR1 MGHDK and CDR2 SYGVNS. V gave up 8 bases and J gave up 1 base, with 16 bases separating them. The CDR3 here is CASVAPGYRTDTQYF. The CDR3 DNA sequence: TGTGCCAGCGTCGCCCCGGGGTACCGCACAGATACGCAGTATTTT.

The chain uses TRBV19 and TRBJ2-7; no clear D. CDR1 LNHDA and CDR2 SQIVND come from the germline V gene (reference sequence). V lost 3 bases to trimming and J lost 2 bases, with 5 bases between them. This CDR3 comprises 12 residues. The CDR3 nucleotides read TGTGCCAGTAGTATCAACACCTACGAGCAGTACTTC. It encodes CASSINTYEQYF.

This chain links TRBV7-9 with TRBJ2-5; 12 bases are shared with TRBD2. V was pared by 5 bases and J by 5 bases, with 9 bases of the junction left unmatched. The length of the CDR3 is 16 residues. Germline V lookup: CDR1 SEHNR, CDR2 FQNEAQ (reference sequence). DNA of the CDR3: TGTGCCAGCAGCCTCCTGACTAGCGGGGGCCGGGAGACCCAGTACTTC. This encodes CASSLLTSGGRETQYF.

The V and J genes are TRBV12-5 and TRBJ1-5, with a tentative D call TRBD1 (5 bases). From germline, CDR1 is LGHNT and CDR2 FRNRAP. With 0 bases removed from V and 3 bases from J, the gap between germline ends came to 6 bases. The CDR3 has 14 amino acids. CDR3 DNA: TGTGCTAGTGGTTTGGTGGGGCCCAATCAGCCCCAGCATTTT. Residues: CASGLVGPNQPQHF. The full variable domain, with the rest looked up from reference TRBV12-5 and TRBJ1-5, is DARVTQTPRHKVTEMGQEVTMRCQPILGHNTVFWYRQTMMQGLELLAYFRNRAPLDDSGMPKDRFSAEMPDATLATLKIQPSEPRDSAVYFCASGLVGPNQPQHFGDGTRLSIL.

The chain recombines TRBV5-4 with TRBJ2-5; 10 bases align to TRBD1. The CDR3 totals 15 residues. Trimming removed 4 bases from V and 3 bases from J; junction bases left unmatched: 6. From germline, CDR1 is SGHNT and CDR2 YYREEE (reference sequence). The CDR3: CASSAPGQGKETQYF. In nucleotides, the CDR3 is TGTGCCAGCAGCGCGCCGGGACAGGGGAAAGAGACCCAGTACTTC.

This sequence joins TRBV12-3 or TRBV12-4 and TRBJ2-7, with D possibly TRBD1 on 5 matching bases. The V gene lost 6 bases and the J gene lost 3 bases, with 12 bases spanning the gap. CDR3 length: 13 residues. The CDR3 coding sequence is TGTGCCAGCAGGCACGACAGTAGCTACGAGCAGTACTTC. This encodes CASRHDSSYEQYF.

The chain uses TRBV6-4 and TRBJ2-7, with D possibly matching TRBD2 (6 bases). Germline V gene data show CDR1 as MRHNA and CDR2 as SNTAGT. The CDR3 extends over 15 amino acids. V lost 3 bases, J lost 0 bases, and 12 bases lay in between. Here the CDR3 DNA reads TGTGCCAGCAGTGAGGAGGGCGGATCCTCCTACGAGCAGTACTTC. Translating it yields CASSEEGGSSYEQYF.

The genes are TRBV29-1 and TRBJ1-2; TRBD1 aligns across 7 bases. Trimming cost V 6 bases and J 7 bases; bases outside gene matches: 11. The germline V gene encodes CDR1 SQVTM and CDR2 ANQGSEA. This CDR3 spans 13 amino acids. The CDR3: CSVVTGEIGGYTF. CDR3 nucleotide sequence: TGCAGCGTCGTTACAGGGGAGATTGGTGGCTACACCTTC. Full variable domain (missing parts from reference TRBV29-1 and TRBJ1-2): SAVISQKPSRDICQRGTSLTIQCQVDSQVTMMFWYRQQPGQSLTLIATANQGSEATYESGFVIDKFPISRPNLTFSTLTVSNMSPEDSSIYLCSVVTGEIGGYTFGSGTRLTVV.

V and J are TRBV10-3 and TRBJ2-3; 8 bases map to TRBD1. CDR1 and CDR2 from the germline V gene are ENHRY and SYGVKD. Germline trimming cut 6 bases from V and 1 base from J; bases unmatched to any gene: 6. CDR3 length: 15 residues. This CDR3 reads CAISTGGGRTDTQYF. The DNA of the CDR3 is TGTGCCATCAGCACAGGGGGAGGACGCACAGATACGCAGTATTTT.

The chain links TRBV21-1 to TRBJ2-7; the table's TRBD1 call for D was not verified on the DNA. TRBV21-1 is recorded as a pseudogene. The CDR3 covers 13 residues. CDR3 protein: CASSRQGGYEQYF. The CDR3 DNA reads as TGTGCCAGCAGCAGACAGGGGGGGTACGAGCAGTACTTC.

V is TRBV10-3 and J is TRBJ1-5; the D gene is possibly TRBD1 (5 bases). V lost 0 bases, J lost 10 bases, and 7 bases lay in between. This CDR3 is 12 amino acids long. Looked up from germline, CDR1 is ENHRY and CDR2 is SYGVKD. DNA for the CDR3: TGTGCCATCAGTGAGTCGGGGCAACCCCAGCATTTT. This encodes CAISESGQPQHF.

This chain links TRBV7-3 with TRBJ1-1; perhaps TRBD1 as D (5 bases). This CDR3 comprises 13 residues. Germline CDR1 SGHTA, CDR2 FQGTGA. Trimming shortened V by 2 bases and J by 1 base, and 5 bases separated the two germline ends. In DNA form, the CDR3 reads TGTGCCAGCAGCTTACAGGGGAACACTGAAGCTTTCTTT. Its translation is CASSLQGNTEAFF.

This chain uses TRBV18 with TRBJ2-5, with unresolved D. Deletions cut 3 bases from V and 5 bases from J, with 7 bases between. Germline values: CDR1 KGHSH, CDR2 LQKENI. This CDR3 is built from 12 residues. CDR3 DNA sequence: TGTGCCAGCTCACCCGATCGGGAGACCCAGTACTTC. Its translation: CASSPDRETQYF.